Included here is one T cell receptor beta chain sequence, with context. The CDR3 covers 13 residues. Trimming pared 2 bases from V and 7 bases from J, leaving 9 bases between. The germline V gene encodes CDR1 SGHRS and CDR2 YFSETQ. This entry comes from a study of blood T cell repertoires in COVID-19. Per the study methods: Nucleated cell number was recorded as an estimate derived from reference gene primer amplification. Measured with immunoSEQ multiplex PCR; TCRdb has only the in-frame clones, and not every one. The DNA gave D and trimming, while V, J and clone size come from that table. The data contain about 80,000 clones, approximately 76% of them singletons.

This rearrangement joins TRBV5-1 to TRBJ2-2, with D hard to call. Sequenced: peripheral blood. This sequence was found in a man in his 70s with active or convalescent COVID-19. CDR3 bases: TGCGCCAGCAGCTTTTTCGAGGACGGGGAGCTGTTTTTT. Translation: CASSFFEDGELFF.